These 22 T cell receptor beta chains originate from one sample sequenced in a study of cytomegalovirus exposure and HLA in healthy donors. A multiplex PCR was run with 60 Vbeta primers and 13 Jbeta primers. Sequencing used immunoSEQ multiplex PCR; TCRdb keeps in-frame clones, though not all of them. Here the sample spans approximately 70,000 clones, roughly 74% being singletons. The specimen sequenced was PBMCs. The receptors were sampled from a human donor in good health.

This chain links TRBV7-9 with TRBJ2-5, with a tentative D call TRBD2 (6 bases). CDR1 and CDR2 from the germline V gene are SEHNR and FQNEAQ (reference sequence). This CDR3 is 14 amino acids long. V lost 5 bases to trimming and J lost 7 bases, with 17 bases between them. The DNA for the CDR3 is TGTGCCAGCAGCCCGGGACTTGGAGAGGGGACCCAGTACTTC. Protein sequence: CASSPGLGEGTQYF.

The CDR3: CASQVGLHGTEAFF. CDR3 sequence (DNA): TGTGCCAGTCAAGTTGGGCTCCATGGGACTGAAGCTTTCTTT. This rearrangement joins TRBV19 to TRBJ1-1; D is uncertain. CDR3 length: 14 residues. Germline lookup yields CDR1 LNHDA and CDR2 SQIVND (reference sequence). Between the trimmed V and J ends, which lost 8 bases and 5 bases, there was a span of 18 bases.

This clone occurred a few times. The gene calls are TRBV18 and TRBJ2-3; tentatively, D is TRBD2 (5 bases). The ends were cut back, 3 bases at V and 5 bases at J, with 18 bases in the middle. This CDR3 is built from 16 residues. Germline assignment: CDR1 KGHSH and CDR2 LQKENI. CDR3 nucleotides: TGTGCCAGCTCACCCGGGATTACGATAATGGGAGATACGCAGTATTTT. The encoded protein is CASSPGITIMGDTQYF.

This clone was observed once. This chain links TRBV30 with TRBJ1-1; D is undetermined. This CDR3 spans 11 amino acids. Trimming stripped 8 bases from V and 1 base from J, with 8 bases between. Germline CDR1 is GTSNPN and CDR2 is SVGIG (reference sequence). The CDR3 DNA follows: TGTGCCGCGGAGAGGAACACTGAAGCTTTCTTT. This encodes CAAERNTEAFF.

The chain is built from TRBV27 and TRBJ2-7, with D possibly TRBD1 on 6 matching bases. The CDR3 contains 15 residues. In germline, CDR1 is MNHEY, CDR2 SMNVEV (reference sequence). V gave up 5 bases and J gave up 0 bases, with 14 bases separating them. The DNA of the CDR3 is TGTGCCAGCAGTGTCTCTACAGGGTACTCCTACGAGCAGTACTTC. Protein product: CASSVSTGYSYEQYF.

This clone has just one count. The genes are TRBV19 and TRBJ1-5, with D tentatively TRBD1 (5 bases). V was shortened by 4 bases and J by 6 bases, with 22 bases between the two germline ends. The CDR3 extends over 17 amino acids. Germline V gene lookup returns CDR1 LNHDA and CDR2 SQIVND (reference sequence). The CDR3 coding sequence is TGTGCCAGTAGTAAAAGCGGGGCCATCAAGCCCAGTCAGCCCCAGCATTTT. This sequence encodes CASSKSGAIKPSQPQHF.

The CDR3 sequence is CASSLKGGAGNQPQHF. CDR3 sequence (DNA): TGTGCCAGCAGCTTAAAAGGGGGCGCAGGCAATCAGCCCCAGCATTTT. V usage is TRBV7-2 and J usage is TRBJ1-5; 7 positions agree with TRBD1. The CDR3 has 16 amino acids. V gave up 2 bases and J gave up 2 bases; unmatched junction bases: 6. CDR1 and CDR2 from the germline V gene are SGHTA and FQGNSA. Full variable domain (outside the CDR3, taken from reference TRBV7-2 and TRBJ1-5): GAGVSQSPSNKVTEKGKDVELRCDPISGHTALYWYRQSLGQGLEFLIYFQGNSAPDKSGLPSDRFSAERTGGSVSTLTIQRTQQEDSAVYLCASSLKGGAGNQPQHFGDGTRLSIL.

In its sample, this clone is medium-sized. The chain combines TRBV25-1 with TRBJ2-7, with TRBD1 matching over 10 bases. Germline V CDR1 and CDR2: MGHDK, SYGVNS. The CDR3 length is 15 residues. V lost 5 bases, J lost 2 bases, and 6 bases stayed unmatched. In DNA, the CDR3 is TGTGCCAGCAGTTTAGGGACAGGGGCTCCCTACGAGCAGTACTTC. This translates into CASSLGTGAPYEQYF.

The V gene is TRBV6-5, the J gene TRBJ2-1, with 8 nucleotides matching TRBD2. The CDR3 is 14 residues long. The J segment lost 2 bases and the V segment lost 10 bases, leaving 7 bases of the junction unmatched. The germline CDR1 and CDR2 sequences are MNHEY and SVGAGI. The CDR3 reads CATLRGGAYNEQFF. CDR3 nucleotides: TGTGCCACCCTTCGGGGGGGCGCCTACAATGAGCAGTTCTTC.

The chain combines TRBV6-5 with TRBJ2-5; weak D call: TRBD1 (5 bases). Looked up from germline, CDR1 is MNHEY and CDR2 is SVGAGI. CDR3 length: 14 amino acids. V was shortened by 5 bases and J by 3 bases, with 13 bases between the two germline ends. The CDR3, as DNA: TGTGCCAGCAGTGCAGAAGGGGCGAAAGAGACCCAGTACTTC. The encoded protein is CASSAEGAKETQYF.

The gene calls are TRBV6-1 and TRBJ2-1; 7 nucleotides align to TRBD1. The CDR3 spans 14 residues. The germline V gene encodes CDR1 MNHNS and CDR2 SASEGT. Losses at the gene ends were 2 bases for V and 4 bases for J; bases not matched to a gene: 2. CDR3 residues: CASSEMDRYNEQFF. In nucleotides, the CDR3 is TGTGCCAGCAGTGAAATGGACAGGTACAATGAGCAGTTCTTC.

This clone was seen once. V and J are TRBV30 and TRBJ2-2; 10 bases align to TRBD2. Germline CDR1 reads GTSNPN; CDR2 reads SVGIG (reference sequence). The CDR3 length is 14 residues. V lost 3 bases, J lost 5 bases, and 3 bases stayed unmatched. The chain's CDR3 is CAWRGSGGTGELFF. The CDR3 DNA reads TGTGCCTGGAGGGGTAGCGGGGGGACCGGGGAGCTGTTTTTT. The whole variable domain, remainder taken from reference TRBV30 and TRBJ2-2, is SQTIHQWPATLVQPVGSPLSLECTVEGTSNPNLYWYRQAAGRGLQLLFYSVGIGQISSEVPQNLSASRPQDRQFILSSKKLLLSDSGFYLCAWRGSGGTGELFFGEGSRLTVL.

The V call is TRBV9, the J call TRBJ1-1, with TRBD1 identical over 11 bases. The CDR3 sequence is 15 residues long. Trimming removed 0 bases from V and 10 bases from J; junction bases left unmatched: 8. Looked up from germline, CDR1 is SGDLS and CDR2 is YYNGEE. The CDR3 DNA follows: TGTGCCAGCAGCGTAGGGGGACAGGGGGAAGAGGGAGCTTTCTTT. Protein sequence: CASSVGGQGEEGAFF.

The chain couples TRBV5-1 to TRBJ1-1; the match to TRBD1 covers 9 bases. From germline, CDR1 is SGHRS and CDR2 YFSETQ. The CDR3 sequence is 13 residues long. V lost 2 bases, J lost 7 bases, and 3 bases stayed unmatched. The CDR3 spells CASSLGTGLEAFF. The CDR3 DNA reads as TGCGCCAGCAGCTTAGGGACAGGGCTTGAAGCTTTCTTT.

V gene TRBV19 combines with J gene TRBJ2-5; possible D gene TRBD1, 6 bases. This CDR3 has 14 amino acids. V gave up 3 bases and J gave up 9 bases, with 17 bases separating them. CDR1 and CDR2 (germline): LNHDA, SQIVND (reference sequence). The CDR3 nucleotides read TGTGCCAGTAGTATTCGCCCCGATGCAGGGGCCCAGTACTTC. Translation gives CASSIRPDAGAQYF. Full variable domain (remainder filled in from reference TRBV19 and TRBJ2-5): DGGITQSPKYLFRKEGQNVTLSCEQNLNHDAMYWYRQDPGQGLRLIYYSQIVNDFQKGDIAEGYSVSREKKESFPLTVTSAQKNPTAFYLCASSIRPDAGAQYFGPGTRLLVL.

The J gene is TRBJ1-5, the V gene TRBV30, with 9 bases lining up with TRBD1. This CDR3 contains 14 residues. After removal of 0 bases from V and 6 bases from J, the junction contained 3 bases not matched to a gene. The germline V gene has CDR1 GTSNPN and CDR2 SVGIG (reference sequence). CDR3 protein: CAWSVGGQGQPQHF. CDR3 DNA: TGTGCCTGGAGTGTAGGGGGACAGGGTCAGCCCCAGCATTTT.

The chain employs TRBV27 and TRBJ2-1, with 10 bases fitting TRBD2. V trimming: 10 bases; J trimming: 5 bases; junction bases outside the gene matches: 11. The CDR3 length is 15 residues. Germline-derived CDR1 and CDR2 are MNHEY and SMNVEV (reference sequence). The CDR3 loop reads CATQFDSGRHNEQFF. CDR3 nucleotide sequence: TGTGCCACCCAGTTCGATAGCGGGAGGCACAATGAGCAGTTCTTC.

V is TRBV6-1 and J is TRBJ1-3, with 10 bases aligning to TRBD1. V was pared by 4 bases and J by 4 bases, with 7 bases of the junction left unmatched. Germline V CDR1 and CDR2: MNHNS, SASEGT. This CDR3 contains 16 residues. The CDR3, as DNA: TGTGCCAGCAGTGCCCCGGGACAGGGGTTCGGAAACACCATATATTTT. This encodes CASSAPGQGFGNTIYF.

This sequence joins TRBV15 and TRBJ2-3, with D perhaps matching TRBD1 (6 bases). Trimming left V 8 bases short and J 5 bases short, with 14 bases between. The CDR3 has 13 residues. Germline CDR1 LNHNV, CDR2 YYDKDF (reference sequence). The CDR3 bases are TGTGCCACCGCGCAGGGGAATATAGATACGCAGTATTTT. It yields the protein CATAQGNIDTQYF. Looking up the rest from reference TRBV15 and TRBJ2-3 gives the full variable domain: DAMVIQNPRYQVTQFGKPVTLSCSQTLNHNVMYWYQQKSSQAPKLLFHYYDKDFNNEADTPDNFQSRRPNTSFCFLDIRSPGLGDTAMYLCATAQGNIDTQYFGPGTRLTVL.

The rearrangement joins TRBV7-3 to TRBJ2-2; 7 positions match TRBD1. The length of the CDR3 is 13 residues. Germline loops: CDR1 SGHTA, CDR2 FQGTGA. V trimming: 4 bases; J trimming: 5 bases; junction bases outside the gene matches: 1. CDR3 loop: CASSSGQTGELFF. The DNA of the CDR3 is TGTGCCAGCAGCTCGGGACAGACCGGGGAGCTGTTTTTT.

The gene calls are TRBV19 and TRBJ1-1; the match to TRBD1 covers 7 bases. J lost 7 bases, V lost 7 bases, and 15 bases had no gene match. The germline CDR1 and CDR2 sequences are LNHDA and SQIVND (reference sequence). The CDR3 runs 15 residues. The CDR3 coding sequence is TGTGCCAGTACTAAAGGGGGGACAGCAACTATTGAAGCTTTCTTT. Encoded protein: CASTKGGTATIEAFF.

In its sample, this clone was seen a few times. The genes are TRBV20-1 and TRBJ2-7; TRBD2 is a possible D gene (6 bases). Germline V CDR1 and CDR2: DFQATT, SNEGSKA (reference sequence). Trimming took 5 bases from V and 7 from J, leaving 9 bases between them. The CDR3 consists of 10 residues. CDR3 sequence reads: CSALRGEQYF. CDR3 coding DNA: TGCAGTGCTCTTCGGGGGGAGCAGTACTTC.